This T cell receptor beta chain was profiled in a study of T cells after yellow fever vaccination. TCRdb ran MiXCR on the 5' RACE reads and lists one entry per CDR3 protein. This table has about 300,000 distinct CDR3 sequences, approximately 3.9% appearing once. Trimming at V came to 5 bases and at J to 2 bases, leaving 12 bases not matched to a gene. Germline CDR1 reads SGHTA; CDR2 reads FQGNSA. This CDR3 spans 17 amino acids. The sample holds a few counts of this clonotype. The V gene is TRBV7-2, the J gene TRBJ2-5; 9 bases line up with TRBD2. Source: PBMCs, taken 5 days after the yellow fever booster vaccination. The sequence derives from a man between 18 and 35 years old who received the YFV17D yellow fever vaccine. The CDR3 DNA is TGTGCCAGCAGCCCATGGGCCCGACTAGCGGTACAAGAGACCCAGTACTTC. This sequence encodes CASSPWARLAVQETQYF.